This T cell receptor (beta chain) was recorded in a study of type 1 regulatory T cells. Overall study context: T-allo10 is a Tr1-enriched, alloantigen-specific CD4 T cell product made in vitro. General study findings and limits: Tr1 cells had a more restricted TCR repertoire than non-Tr1 cells.

From the reads, TCRdb called clonotypes with MiXCR, one entry per CDR3 protein. The sample records approximately 43,000 distinct CDR3 sequences, 9% to 15% being singletons. The CDR3 runs 15 residues. Germline V gene sequence: CDR1 LGHNA, CDR2 YSLEER. J was trimmed by 4 bases and V by 1 base; bases with no gene match: 3. On this clonotype: Antigen unknown.

Material: cultured non-Tr1 T cells, either the whole culture or a sorted T cell fraction (not recorded which). The source is a human donor in good health. The gene calls are TRBV4-3 and TRBJ2-7; 11 bases agree with TRBD2. The CDR3 here is CASSQGLAGKYEQYF. In nucleotides, the CDR3 is TGCGCCAGCAGCCAAGGACTAGCGGGGAAGTACGAGCAGTACTTC.